The clone carrying this TCR beta chain was detected once. One end of the junction is discordant with germline, which a read error may explain. The data stem from a study of blood T cell repertoires in COVID-19. As handled by the study authors: Counts of nucleated cells, estimated from reference gene primer amplification, were obtained. Repertoires were generated with immunoSEQ multiplex PCR, while TCRdb's copy carries only in-frame clones and drops some. The DNA was the basis for D and trimming; V, J and clone size are from that table. The sample comprises 160,000 or so clones, 89% of which are singletons, and around 3% rests with the top ten. Sequenced sample: peripheral blood. This receptor was identified in a man aged 55 to 69 with acute or convalescent COVID-19.

The CDR3 region is CASSVNIRGSSNSPLHF. The CDR3 nucleotides are TGTGCCAGCAGCGTAAACATTCGAGGGTCCTCTAATTCACCCCTCCACTTT. The V and J genes are TRBV9 and TRBJ1-6, with D unclear. The CDR3 runs 17 residues. CDR1 and CDR2 (germline): SGDLS, YYNGEE. Combining the CDR3 with reference TRBV9 and TRBJ1-6 gives the whole variable domain DSGVTQTPKHLITATGQRVTLRCSPRSGDLSVYWYQQSLDQGLQFLIQYYNGEERAKGNILERFSAQQFPDLHSELNLSSLELGDSALYFCASSVNIRGSSNSPLHFGNGTRLTVT.